A single sample is the source of the 8 T cell receptor beta chains below, sequenced in a study of T cells in localized non-small cell lung cancer. Sequenced by immunoSEQ multiplex PCR; TCRdb stores in-frame clones only, minus some. The sample holds roughly 40,000 clones, approximately 80% seen once. This specimen consisted of PBMCs, obtained before any cancer treatment. The receptor source for this set is a man between 40 and 69 years old with stage II lung adenocarcinoma.

The chain couples TRBV19 to TRBJ2-7; D gene ambiguous. CDR3 length: 16 amino acids. In germline, CDR1 is LNHDA, CDR2 SQIVND (reference sequence). The ends were cut back, 5 bases at V and 0 bases at J, with 17 bases in the middle. The CDR3 here is CASSSTQGLPSYEQYF. CDR3 in DNA: TGTGCCAGTAGTTCCACCCAAGGGCTTCCCTCCTACGAGCAGTACTTC.

The genes are TRBV7-2 and TRBJ1-5, with D tentatively TRBD1 (5 bases). The CDR3 consists of 15 residues. Trimming left V 5 bases short and J 6 bases short, with 17 bases between. In germline, CDR1 is SGHTA, CDR2 FQGNSA. The CDR3 DNA reads TGTGCCAGCAGCCTCAGCGGGGGAAGGTTTCAGCCCCAGCATTTT. Its translation is CASSLSGGRFQPQHF.

The chain is built from TRBV5-8 and TRBJ2-2, with TRBD1 identical over 9 bases. The CDR3 contains 15 residues. With 0 bases clipped from V and 4 bases from J, the junction kept 1 base outside the gene matches. CDR1 is SGHTS, CDR2 YDEGEE, per germline. The CDR3 loop reads CASSLGTGVTGELFF. The CDR3 DNA sequence: TGTGCCAGCAGCTTGGGGACAGGGGTCACCGGGGAGCTGTTTTTT. The full variable domain, rest sourced from reference TRBV5-8 and TRBJ2-2, is EAGVTQSPTHLIKTRGQQATLRCSPISGHTSVYWYQQALGLGLQFLLWYDEGEERNRGNFPPRFSGRQFPNYSSELNVNALELEDSALYLCASSLGTGVTGELFFGEGSRLTVL.

The rearrangement uses TRBV10-3 and TRBJ1-4, with D unresolved. Per germline, CDR1 ENHRY and CDR2 SYGVKD. The CDR3 has 13 residues. V dropped 10 bases and J dropped 12 bases, with 21 bases sitting between them. CDR3: CASSGGTENELFF. The CDR3 DNA sequence: TGTGCCAGCAGCGGAGGTACTGAGAATGAACTGTTTTTT.

The genes are TRBV14 and TRBJ2-7, with D tentatively TRBD1 (6 bases). Germline V gene lookup returns CDR1 SGHDN and CDR2 FVKESK. The germline V and J ends were trimmed by 4 bases and 1 base, with 14 bases remaining between them. The CDR3 runs 15 residues. The CDR3 protein is CASSPNEGQSYEQYF. The CDR3 region has the DNA TGTGCCAGCAGCCCTAATGAAGGACAGTCCTACGAGCAGTACTTC.

J is TRBJ2-3 and V is TRBV27; D not resolved. The CDR3 spans 15 residues. The V and J ends lost 2 bases and 2 bases respectively, with 11 bases between them. In germline, CDR1 is MNHEY, CDR2 SMNVEV (reference sequence). As DNA, the CDR3 is TGTGCCAGCAGTTTAGCTGGCCCAACCACAGATACGCAGTATTTT. Amino acids: CASSLAGPTTDTQYF.

The chain employs TRBV27 and TRBJ2-5, with 10 bases lining up with TRBD1. Matching the DNA end better, TRBJ2-7 makes the J call doubtful. CDR3 size: 14 residues. Germline lookup yields CDR1 MNHEY and CDR2 SMNVEV (reference sequence). In DNA, the CDR3 is TGTGCCAGCGGCCGGACAGGGGGAAGCTACGAGCAGTACTTC. As protein: CASGRTGGSYEQYF.

The chain uses TRBV19 and TRBJ1-5, with TRBD1 matching over 7 bases. This CDR3 contains 14 residues. V trimming: 5 bases; J trimming: 4 bases; junction bases outside the gene matches: 5. CDR1 is LNHDA, CDR2 SQIVND, per germline (reference sequence). CDR3 nucleotides: TGTGCCAGTAGTTCGGGACAGCTTAATCAGCCCCAGCATTTT. Its protein is CASSSGQLNQPQHF. The full variable domain, completed using reference TRBV19 and TRBJ1-5, is DGGITQSPKYLFRKEGQNVTLSCEQNLNHDAMYWYRQDPGQGLRLIYYSQIVNDFQKGDIAEGYSVSREKKESFPLTVTSAQKNPTAFYLCASSSGQLNQPQHFGDGTRLSIL.